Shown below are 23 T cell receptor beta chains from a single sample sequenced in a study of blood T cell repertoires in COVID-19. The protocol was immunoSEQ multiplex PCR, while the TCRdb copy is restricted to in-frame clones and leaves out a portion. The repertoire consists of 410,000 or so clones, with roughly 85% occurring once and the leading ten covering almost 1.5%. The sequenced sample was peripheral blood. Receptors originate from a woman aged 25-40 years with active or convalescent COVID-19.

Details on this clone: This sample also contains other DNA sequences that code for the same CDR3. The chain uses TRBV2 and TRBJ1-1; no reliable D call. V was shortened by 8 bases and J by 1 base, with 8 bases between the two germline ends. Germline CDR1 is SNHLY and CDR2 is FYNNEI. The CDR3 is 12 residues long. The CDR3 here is CASGRENTEAFF. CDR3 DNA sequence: TGTGCCAGCGGACGGGAGAACACTGAAGCTTTCTTT.

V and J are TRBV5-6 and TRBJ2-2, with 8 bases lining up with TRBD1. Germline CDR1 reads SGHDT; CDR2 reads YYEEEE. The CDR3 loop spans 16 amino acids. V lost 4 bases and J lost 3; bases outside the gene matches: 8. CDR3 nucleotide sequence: TGTGCCAGCAGCATCACCCTGGACAGGGACACCGGGGAGCTGTTTTTT. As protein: CASSITLDRDTGELFF.

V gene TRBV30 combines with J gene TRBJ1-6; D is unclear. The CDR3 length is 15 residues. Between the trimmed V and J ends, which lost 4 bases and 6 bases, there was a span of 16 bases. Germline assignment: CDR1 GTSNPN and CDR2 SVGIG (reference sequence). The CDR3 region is CAWNRMNSPNSPLHF. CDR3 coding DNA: TGTGCCTGGAATCGAATGAACAGTCCTAATTCACCCCTCCACTTT.

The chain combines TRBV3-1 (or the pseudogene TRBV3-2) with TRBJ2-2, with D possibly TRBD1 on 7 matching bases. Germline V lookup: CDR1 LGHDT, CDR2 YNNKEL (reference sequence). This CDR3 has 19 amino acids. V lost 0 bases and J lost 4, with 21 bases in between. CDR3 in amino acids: CASSQEHGTYRGSTGELFF. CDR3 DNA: TGTGCCAGCAGCCAAGAACACGGGACTTACAGGGGATCCACCGGGGAGCTGTTTTTT.

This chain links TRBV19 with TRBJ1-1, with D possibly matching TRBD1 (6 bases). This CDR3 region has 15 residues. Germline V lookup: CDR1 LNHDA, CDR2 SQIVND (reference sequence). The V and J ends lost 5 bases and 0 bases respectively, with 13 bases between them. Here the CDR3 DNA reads TGTGCCAGTAGTGAGCTGGGGGCCATGAACACTGAAGCTTTCTTT. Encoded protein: CASSELGAMNTEAFF.

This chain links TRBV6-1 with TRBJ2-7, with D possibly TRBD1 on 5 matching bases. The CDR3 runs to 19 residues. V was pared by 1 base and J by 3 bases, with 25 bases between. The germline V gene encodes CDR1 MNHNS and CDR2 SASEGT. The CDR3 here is CASSEGVVRVLWFGYEQYF. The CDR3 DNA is TGTGCCAGCAGTGAAGGCGTCGTCAGGGTTTTATGGTTCGGCTACGAGCAGTACTTC.

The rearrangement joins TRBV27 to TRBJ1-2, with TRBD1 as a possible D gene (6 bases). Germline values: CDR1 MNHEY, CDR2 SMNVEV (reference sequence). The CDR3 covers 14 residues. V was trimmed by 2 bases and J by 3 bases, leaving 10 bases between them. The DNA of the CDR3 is TGTGCCAGCAGTTTACGGGGGGCGGACTATGGCTACACCTTC. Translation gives CASSLRGADYGYTF.

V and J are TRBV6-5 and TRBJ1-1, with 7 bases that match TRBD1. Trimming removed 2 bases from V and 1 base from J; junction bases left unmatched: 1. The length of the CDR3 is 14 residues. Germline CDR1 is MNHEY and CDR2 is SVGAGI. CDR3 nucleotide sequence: TGTGCCAGCAGTTACGGGACAGAGAACACTGAAGCTTTCTTT. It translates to CASSYGTENTEAFF.

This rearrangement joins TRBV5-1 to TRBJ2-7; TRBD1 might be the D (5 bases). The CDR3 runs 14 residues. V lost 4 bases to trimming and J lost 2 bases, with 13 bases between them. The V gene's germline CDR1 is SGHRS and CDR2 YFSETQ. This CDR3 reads CASSIPTEPYEQYF. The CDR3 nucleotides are TGCGCCAGCAGCATACCGACAGAACCCTACGAGCAGTACTTC.

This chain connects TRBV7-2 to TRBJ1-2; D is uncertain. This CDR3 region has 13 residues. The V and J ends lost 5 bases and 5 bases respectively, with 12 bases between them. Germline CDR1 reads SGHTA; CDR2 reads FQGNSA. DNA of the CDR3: TGTGCCAGCAGCCAGTCGTCTGTTTATGGCTACACCTTC. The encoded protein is CASSQSSVYGYTF.

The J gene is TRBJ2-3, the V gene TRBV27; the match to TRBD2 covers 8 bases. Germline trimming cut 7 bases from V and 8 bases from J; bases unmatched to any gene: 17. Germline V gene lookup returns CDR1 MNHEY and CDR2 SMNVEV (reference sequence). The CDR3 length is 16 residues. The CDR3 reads CASTTYRPGGPGTQYF. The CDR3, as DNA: TGTGCCAGCACCACTTACCGGCCGGGAGGGCCGGGTACGCAGTATTTT.

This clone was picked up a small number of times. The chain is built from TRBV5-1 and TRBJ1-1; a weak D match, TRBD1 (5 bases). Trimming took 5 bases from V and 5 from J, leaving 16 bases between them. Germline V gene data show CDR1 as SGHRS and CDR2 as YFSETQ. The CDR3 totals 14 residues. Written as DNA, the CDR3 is TGCGCCAGCAGGCTTATGACAGCAGATACTGAAGCTTTCTTT. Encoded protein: CASRLMTADTEAFF.

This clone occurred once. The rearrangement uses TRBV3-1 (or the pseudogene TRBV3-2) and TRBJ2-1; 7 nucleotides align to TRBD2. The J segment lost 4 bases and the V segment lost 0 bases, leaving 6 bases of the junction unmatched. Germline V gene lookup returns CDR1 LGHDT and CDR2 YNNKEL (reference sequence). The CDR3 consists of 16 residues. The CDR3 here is CASSQDRGSGYNEQFF. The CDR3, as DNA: TGTGCCAGCAGCCAAGATCGAGGTAGCGGGTACAATGAGCAGTTCTTC.

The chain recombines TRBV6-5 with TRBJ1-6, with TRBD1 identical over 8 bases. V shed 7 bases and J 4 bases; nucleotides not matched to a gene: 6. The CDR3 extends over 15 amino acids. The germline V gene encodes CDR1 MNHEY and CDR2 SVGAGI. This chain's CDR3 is CASTKTGAYNSPLHF. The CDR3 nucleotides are TGTGCCAGCACTAAGACAGGGGCATATAATTCACCCCTCCACTTT.

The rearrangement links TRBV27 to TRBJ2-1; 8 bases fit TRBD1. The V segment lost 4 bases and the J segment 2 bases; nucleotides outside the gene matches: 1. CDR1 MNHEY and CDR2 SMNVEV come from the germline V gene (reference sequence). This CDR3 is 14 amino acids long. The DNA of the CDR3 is TGTGCCAGCAGTTCGGACAGGGCCTACAATGAGCAGTTCTTC. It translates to CASSSDRAYNEQFF.

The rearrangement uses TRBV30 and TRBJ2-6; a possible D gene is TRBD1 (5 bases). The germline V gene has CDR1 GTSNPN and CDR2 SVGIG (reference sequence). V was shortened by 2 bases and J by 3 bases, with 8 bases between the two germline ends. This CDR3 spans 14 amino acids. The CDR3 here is CAWSQGYGANVLTF. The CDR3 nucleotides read TGTGCCTGGAGTCAGGGTTATGGGGCCAACGTCCTGACTTTC.

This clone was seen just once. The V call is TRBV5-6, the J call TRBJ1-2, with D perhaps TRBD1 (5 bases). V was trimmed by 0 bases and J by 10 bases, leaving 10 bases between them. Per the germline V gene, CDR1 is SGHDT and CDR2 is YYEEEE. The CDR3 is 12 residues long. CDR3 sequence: CASSLAGGVYTF. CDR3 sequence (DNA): TGTGCCAGCAGCTTGGCCGGGGGGGTCTACACCTTC.

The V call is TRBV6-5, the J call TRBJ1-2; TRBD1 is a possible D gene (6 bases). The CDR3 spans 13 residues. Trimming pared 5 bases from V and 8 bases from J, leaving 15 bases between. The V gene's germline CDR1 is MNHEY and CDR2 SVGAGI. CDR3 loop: CASSRMGTTGYTF. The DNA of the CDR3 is TGTGCCAGCAGTCGCATGGGGACAACCGGCTACACCTTC.

Here the CDR3 reads CASSSYPSYEQYF. DNA for the CDR3: TGTGCCAGCAGTTCCTACCCGAGCTACGAGCAGTACTTC. The chain couples TRBV27 to TRBJ2-7; D not certain. Per the germline V gene, CDR1 is MNHEY and CDR2 is SMNVEV (reference sequence). The CDR3 totals 13 residues. The V end lost 4 bases, the J end lost 3 bases, and 10 bases lay between the germline ends.

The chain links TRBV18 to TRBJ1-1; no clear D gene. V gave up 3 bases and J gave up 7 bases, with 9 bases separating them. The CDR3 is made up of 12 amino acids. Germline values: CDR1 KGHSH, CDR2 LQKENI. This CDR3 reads CASSPVRGEAFF. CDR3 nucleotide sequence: TGTGCCAGCTCACCCGTTCGAGGTGAAGCTTTCTTT.

The CDR3 region has the DNA TGTGCCAGCAGTTCTGCGCAGGGGAGCGGCTACACCTTC. Protein: CASSSAQGSGYTF. The V call is TRBV6-5, the J call TRBJ1-2; D may be TRBD1 (6 bases). The V gene's germline CDR1 is MNHEY and CDR2 SVGAGI. V gave up 4 bases and J gave up 8 bases, with 14 bases separating them. CDR3 length: 13 residues.

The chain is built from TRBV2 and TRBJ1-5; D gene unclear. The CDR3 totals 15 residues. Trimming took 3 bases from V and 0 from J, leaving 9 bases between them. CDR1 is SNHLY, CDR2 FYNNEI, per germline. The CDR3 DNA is TGTGCCAGCAGTGACTCTGGCCTTAGCAATCAGCCCCAGCATTTT. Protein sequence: CASSDSGLSNQPQHF.

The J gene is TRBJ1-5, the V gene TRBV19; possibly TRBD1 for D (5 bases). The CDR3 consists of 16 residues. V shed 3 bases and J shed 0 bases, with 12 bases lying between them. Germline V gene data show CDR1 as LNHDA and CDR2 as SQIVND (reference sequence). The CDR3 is CASSIRGTYSNQPQHF. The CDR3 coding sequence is TGTGCCAGTAGTATTCGGGGGACGTATAGCAATCAGCCCCAGCATTTT.